This T cell receptor (beta chain) originates from a study of blood T cell repertoires in COVID-19. Study details: The United States, Italy and Spain were the sources of the acute and convalescent COVID-19 samples. T cells, B-cell-depleted T cells, or PBMCs supplied cDNA or gDNA.

V was pared by 3 bases and J by 3 bases, with 15 bases between. This CDR3 is built from 15 residues. Germline V gene lookup returns CDR1 KGHSH and CDR2 LQKENI. In the authors' methods: Reference gene primers were amplified, and this amplification served to estimate nucleated cell counts. Profiled with immunoSEQ multiplex PCR; TCRdb holds only in-frame clones, not every one. V and J calls and clone size are those listed in that table; D and trimming were worked out from the DNA. In the table there are about 270,000 clones, approximately 81% of which are singletons. The chain links TRBV18 to TRBJ2-7, with D possibly being TRBD1 (5 bases). This receptor was taken from a woman aged 60-75 years with active or convalescent COVID-19. The sequenced sample was peripheral blood. The CDR3 loop reads CASSPLGSTDYEQYF. The CDR3, as DNA: TGTGCCAGCTCACCCTTGGGTTCGACAGACTACGAGCAGTACTTC. The full variable domain, with the rest looked up from reference TRBV18 and TRBJ2-7, is NAGVMQNPRHLVRRRGQEARLRCSPMKGHSHVYWYRQLPEEGLKFMVYLQKENIIDESGMPKERFSAEFPKEGPSILRIQQVVRGDSAAYFCASSPLGSTDYEQYFGPGTRLTVT.